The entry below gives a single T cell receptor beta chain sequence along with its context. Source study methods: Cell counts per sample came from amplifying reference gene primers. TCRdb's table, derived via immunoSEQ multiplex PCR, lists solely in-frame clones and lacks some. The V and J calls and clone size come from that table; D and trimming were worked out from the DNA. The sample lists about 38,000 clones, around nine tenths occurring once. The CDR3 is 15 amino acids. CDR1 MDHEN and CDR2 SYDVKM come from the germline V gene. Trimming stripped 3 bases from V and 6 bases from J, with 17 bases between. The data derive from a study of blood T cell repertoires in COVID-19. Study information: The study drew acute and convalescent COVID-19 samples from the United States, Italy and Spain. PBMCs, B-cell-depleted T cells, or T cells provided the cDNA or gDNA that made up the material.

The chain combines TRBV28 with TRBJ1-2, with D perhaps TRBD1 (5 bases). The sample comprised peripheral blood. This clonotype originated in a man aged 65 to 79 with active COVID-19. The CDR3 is CASSFEVKGRDGYTF. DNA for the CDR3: TGTGCCAGCAGTTTTGAGGTGAAGGGGAGGGATGGCTACACCTTC.